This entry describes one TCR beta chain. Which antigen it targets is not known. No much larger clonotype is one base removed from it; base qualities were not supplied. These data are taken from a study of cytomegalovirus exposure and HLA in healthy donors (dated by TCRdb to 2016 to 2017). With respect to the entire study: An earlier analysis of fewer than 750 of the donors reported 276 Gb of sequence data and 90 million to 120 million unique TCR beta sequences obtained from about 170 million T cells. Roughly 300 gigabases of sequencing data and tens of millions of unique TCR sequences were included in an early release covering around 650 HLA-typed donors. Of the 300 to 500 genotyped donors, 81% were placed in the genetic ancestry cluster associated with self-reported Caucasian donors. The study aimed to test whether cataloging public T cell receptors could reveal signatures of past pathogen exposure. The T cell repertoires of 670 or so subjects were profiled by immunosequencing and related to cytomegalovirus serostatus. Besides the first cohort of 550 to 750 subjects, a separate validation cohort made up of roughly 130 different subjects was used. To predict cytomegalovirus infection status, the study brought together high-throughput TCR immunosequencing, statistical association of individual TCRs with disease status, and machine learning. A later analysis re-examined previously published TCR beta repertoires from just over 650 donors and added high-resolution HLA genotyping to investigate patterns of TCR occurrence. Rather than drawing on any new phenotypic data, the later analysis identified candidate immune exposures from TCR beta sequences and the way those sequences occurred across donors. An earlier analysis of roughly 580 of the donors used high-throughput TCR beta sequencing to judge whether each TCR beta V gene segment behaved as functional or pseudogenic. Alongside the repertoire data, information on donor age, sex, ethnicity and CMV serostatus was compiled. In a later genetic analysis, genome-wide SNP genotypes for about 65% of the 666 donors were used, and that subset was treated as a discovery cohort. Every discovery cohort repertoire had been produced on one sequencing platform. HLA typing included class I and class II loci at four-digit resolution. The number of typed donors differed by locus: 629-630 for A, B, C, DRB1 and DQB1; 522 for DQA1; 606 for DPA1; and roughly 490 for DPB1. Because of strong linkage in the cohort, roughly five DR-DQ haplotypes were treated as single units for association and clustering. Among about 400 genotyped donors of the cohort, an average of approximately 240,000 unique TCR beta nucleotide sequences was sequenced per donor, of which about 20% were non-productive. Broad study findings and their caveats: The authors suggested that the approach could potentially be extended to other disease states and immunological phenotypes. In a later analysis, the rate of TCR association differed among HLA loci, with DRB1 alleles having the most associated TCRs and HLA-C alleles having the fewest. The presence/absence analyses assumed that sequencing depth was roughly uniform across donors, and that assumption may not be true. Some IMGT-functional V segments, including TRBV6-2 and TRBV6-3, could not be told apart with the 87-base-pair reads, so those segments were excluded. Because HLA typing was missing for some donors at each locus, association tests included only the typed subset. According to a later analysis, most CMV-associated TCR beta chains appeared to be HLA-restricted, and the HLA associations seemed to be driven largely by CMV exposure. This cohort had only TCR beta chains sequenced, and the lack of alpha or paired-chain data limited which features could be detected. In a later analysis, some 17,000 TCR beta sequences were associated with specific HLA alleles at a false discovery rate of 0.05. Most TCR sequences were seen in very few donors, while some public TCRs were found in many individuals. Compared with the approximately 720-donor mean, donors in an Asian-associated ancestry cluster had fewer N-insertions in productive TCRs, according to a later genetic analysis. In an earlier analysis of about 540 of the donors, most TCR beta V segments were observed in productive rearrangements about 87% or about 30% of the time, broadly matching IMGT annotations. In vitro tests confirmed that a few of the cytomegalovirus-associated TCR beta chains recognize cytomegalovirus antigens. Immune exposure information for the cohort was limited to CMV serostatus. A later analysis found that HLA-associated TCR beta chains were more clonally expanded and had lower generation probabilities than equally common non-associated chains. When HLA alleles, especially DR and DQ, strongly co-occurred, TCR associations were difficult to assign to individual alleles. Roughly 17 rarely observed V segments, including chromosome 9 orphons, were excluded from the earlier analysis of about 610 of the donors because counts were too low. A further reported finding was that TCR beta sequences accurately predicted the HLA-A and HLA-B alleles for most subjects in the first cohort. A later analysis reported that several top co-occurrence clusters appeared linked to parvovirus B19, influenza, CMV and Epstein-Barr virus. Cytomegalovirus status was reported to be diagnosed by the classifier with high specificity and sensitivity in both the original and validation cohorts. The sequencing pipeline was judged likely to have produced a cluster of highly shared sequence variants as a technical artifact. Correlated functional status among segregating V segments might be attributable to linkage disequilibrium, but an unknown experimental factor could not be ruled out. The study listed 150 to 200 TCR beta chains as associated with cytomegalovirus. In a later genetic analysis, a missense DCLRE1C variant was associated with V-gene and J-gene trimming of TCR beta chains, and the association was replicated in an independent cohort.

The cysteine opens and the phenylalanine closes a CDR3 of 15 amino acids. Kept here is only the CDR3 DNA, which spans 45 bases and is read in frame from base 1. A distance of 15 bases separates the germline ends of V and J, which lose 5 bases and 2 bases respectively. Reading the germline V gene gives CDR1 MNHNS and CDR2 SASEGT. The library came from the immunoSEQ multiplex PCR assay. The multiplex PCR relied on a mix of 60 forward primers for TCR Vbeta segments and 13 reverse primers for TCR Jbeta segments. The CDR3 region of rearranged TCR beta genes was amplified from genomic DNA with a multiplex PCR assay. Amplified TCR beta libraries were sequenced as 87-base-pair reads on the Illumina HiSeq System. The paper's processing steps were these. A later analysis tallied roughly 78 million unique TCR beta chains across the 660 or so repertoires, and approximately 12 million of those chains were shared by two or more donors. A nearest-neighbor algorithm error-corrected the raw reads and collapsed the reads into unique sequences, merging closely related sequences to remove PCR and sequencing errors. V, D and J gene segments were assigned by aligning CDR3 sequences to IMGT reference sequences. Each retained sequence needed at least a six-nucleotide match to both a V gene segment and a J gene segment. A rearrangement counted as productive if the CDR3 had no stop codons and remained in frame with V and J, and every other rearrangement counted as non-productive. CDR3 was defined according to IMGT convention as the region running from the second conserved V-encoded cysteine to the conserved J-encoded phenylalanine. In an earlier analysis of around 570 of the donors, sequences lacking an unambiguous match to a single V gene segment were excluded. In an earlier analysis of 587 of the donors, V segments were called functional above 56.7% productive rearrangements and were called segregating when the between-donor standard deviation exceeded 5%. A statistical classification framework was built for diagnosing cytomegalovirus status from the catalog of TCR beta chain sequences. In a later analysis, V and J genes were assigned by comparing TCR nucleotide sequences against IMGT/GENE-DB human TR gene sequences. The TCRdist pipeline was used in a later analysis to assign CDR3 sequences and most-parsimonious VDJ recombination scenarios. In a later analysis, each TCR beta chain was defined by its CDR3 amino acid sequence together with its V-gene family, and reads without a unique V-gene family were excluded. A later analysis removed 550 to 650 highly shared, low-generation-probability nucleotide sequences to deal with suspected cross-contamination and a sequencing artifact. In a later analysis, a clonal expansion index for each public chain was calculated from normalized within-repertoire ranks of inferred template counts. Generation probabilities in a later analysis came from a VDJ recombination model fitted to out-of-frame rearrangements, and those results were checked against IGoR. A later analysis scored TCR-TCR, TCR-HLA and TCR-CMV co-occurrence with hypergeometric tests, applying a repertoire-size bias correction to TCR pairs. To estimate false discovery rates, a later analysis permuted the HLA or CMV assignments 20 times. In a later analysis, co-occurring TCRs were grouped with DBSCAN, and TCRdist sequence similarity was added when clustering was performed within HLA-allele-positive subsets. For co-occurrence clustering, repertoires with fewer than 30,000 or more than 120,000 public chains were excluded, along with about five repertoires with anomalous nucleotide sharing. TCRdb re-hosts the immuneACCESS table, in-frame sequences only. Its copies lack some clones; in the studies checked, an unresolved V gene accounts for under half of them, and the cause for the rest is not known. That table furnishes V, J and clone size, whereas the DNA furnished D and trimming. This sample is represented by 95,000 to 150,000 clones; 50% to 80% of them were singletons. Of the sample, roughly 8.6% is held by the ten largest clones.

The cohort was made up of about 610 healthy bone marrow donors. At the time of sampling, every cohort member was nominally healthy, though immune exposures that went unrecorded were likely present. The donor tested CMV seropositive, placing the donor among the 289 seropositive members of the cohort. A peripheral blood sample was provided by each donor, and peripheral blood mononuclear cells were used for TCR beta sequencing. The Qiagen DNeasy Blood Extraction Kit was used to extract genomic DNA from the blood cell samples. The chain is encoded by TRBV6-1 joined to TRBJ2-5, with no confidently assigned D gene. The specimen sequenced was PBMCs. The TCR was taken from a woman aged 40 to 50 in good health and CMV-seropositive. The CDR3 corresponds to CASSSGSSLQETQYF. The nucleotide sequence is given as TGTGCCAGCAGTAGTGGTTCCTCGCTACAAGAGACCCAGTACTTC.